What follows are 4 T cell receptor beta chains derived from one specimen sequenced in a study of beta chain features in type 1 diabetes. Study-wide results and limits: Across all four CD4+ subsets, people with type 1 diabetes showed modestly shorter TCRB CDR3s.

No cognate antigen is known for these TCRs. The isolated RNA, all of it, was reverse transcribed, so expressed TCRB transcripts were what got sequenced. TCRdb's copy holds only in-frame clones and misses some; the assay was immunoSEQ multiplex PCR. This table holds approximately 360,000 clones, about 12% found once. The sample comprised naive CD4+ T cells from blood. These receptors all come from a woman between 18 and 29 years old with type 1 diabetes.

The sample holds a few counts of this clone. V is TRBV5-1 and J is TRBJ1-1, with TRBD1 identical over 10 bases. Trimming cost V 3 bases and J 4 bases; bases outside gene matches: 6. There are 15 residues in the CDR3. Germline lookup yields CDR1 SGHRS and CDR2 YFSETQ. CDR3 nucleotides: TGCGCCAGCAGCTCTACGGACAGGGGGGCCACTGAAGCTTTCTTT. Amino acids: CASSSTDRGATEAFF.

The chain combines TRBV29-1 with TRBJ1-1; tentative D call: TRBD1 (5 bases). CDR3 size: 10 residues. In germline, CDR1 is SQVTM, CDR2 ANQGSEA. Deletions cut 6 bases from V and 7 bases from J, with 9 bases between. The CDR3 here is CSVDDSEAFF. The CDR3 nucleotides are TGCAGCGTGGATGACAGTGAAGCTTTCTTT.

J is TRBJ1-2 and V is TRBV28, with D tentatively TRBD1 (5 bases). The germline V gene has CDR1 MDHEN and CDR2 SYDVKM. V lost 2 bases and J 6 bases, leaving 13 bases between the germline ends. The CDR3 totals 14 residues. CDR3 region: CASSLLRQGHGYTF. The DNA for the CDR3 is TGTGCCAGCAGTTTACTGCGGCAGGGCCATGGCTACACCTTC.

This clone was picked up a small number of times. V usage is TRBV5-1 and J usage is TRBJ2-5, with TRBD1 as a possible D gene (5 bases). Germline CDR1 SGHRS, CDR2 YFSETQ. This CDR3 is built from 14 residues. V was cut by 7 bases and J by 5 bases, with 18 bases left in between. The CDR3 here is CASGLTVPRETQYF. The DNA for the CDR3 is TGCGCCAGCGGCCTGACAGTCCCTCGGGAGACCCAGTACTTC.